This T cell receptor (beta chain) is from a study of CD8 T cells in ankylosing spondylitis. General study results and limits: Disease-associated clones were CD8+ and fairly uncommon in peripheral blood. Researchers reportedly found disease-linked clones significantly enriched in matched ankylosing spondylitis synovial fluid. For ankylosing spondylitis blood, a TCR beta motif of roughly 8 highly homologous variants appeared characteristic.

TCRdb re-derived calls from the 5' RACE reads in MiXCR, one entry per CDR3 protein. The sample includes 200,000 to 250,000 distinct CDR3 sequences, about a quarter of them seen just once. With 7 bases removed from V and 7 bases from J, the gap between germline ends came to 17 bases. Germline values: CDR1 SNHLY, CDR2 FYNNEI. CDR3 size: 15 residues. Only a few counts were recorded for this clonotype. Its antigen is unidentified. The source of this sequence is a male donor with ankylosing spondylitis or in good health (not recorded which). The specimen sequenced was blood, either unsorted or a sorted T cell fraction (not recorded which). The chain has TRBV2 and TRBJ1-6; TRBD1 might be the D (5 bases). The CDR3 loop reads CASMLMDGQNSPLHF. The CDR3 DNA sequence: TGTGCCAGCATGTTGATGGACGGACAAAATTCACCCCTCCACTTT.